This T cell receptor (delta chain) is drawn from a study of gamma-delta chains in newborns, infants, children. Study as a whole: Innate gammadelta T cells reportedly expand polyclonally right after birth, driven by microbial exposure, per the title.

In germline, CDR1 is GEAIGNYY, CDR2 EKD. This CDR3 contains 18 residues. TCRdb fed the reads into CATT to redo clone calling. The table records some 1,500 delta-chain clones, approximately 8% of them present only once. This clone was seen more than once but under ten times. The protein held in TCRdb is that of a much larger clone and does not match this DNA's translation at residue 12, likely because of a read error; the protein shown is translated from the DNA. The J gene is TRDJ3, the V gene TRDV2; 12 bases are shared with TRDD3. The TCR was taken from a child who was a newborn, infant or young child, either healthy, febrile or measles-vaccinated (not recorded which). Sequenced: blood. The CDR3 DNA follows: TGTGCCTGTGACACCGTACTGGGGGATACCTGGTACACCCGACAGATGTTTTTC. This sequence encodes CACDTVLGDTWYTRQMFF.